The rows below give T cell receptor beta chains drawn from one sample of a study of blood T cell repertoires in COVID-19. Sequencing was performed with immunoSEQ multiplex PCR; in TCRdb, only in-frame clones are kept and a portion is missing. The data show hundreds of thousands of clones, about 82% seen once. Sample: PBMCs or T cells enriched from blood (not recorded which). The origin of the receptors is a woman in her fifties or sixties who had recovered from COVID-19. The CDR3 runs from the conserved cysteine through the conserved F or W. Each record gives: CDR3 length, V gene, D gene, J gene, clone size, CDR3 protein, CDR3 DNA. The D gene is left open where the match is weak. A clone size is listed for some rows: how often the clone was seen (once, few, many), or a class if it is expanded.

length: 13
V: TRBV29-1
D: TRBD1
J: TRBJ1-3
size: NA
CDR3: CSGKQGGRNTIYF
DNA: TGCAGCGGGAAACAGGGGGGCAGAAACACCATATATTTT

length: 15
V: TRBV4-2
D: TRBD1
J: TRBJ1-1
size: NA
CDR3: CASSQTVTGDTEAFF
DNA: TGTGCCAGCAGCCAAACCGTTACAGGGGACACTGAAGCTTTCTTT

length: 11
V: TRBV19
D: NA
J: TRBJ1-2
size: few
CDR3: CASNTGSGYTF
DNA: TGTGCCAGTAACACAGGATCGGGCTACACCTTC

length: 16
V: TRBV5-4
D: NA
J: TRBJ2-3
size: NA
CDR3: CASSLGTRRSTDTQYF
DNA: TGTGCCAGCAGCTTGGGTACGCGTAGAAGCACAGATACGCAGTATTTT

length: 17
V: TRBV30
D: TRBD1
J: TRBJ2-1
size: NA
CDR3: CAWSNLRGPFSYNEQFF
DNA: TGTGCCTGGAGTAACCTCAGGGGGCCGTTCTCCTACAATGAGCAGTTCTTC

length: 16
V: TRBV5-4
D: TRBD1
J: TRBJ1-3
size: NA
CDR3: CASSTGVLSSGNTIYF
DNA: TGTGCCAGCAGCACAGGGGTACTGAGCTCTGGAAACACCATATATTTT

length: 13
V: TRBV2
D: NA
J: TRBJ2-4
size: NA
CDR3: CASSGDRKNIQYF
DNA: TGTGCCAGCAGTGGAGACAGAAAAAACATTCAGTACTTC

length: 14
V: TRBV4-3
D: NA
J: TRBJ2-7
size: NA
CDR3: CASSQDRRSYEQYF
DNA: TGCGCCAGCAGCCAAGATCGGAGATCTTACGAGCAGTACTTC

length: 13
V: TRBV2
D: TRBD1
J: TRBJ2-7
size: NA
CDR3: CASTGQQAYEQYF
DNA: TGTGCCAGCACGGGACAGCAAGCCTACGAGCAGTACTTC

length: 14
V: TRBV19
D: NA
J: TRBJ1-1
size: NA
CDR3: CASSMLGGGTEAFF
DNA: TGTGCCAGCAGTATGTTGGGGGGGGGCACTGAAGCTTTCTTT

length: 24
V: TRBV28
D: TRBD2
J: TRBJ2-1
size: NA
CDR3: CASSLRDLNFAELAGDFVVDEQFF
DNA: TGTGCCAGCAGTTTGAGAGACCTAAATTTTGCCGAACTAGCGGGAGATTTCGTGGTCGATGAGCAGTTCTTC

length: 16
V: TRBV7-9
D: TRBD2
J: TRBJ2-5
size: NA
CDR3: CASSLRASGRGETQYF
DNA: TGTGCCAGCAGCTTAAGAGCTAGCGGGAGGGGAGAGACCCAGTACTTC

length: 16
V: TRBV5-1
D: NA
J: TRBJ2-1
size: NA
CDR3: CASHGSTGRAYNEQFF
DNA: TGCGCCAGCCACGGCTCAACAGGGCGTGCCTACAATGAGCAGTTCTTC

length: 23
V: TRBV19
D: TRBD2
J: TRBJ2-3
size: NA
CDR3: CASSIDSRPGGGSGRAGADTQYF
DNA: TGTGCCAGTAGTATAGATTCCCGCCCGGGAGGAGGTAGCGGGAGGGCCGGGGCAGATACGCAGTATTTT

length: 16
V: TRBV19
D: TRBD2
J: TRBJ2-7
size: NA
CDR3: CASSIGSSGSPYEQYF
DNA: TGTGCCAGTAGTATCGGTTCTAGCGGGAGTCCCTACGAGCAGTACTTC

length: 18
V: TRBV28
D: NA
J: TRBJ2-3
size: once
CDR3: CASSPPLGSDQSTDTQYF
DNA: TGTGCCAGCAGTCCACCCCTGGGGAGCGACCAAAGCACAGATACGCAGTATTTT

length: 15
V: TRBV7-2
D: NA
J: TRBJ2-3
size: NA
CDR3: CASSLEAGLTDTQYF
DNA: TGTGCCAGCAGCTTAGAGGCGGGCCTCACAGATACGCAGTATTTT

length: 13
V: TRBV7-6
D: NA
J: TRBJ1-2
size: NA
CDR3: CASSLGGNYGYTF
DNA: TGTGCCAGCAGCTTGGGGGGGAACTATGGCTACACCTTC

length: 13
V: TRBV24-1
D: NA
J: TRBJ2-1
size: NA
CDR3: CATSDWTIGEQFF
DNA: TGTGCCACCAGTGATTGGACAATAGGTGAGCAGTTCTTC

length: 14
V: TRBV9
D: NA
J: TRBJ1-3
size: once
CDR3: CASSVATWGGTIYF
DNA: TGTGCCAGCAGCGTAGCTACTTGGGGAGGCACCATATATTTT

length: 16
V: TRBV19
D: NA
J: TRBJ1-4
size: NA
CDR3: CASSTRASATNEKLFF
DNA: TGTGCCAGTAGTACCAGGGCTTCAGCAACTAATGAAAAACTGTTTTTT

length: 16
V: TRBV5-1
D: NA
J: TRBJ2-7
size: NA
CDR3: CASSLRADWMGYEQYF
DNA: TGCGCCAGCAGCTTGAGAGCGGACTGGATGGGCTACGAGCAGTACTTC

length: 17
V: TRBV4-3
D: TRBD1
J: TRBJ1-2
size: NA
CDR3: CASSPYEGTGGTDGYTF
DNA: TGCGCCAGCAGCCCCTATGAAGGGACAGGGGGGACCGATGGCTACACCTTC

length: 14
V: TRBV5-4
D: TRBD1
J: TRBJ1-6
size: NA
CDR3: CASSSTGVNSPLHF
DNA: TGTGCCAGCAGCTCCACAGGGGTTAATTCACCCCTCCACTTT

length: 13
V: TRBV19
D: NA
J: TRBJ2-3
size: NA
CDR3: CASNSAGTDTQYF
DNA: TGTGCCAGTAACTCAGCGGGCACAGATACGCAGTATTTT

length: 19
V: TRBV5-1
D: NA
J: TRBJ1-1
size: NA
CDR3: CASSPAAGSASTGNTEAFF
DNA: TGCGCCAGCAGCCCTGCGGCTGGGTCGGCAAGTACAGGGAACACTGAAGCTTTCTTT

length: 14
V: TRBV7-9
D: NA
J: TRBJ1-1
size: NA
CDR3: CASSLATENTEAFF
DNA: TGTGCCAGCAGCTTAGCGACTGAGAACACTGAAGCTTTCTTT

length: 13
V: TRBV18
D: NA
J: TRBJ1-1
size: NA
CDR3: CASSRTQNTEAFF
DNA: TGTGCCAGCTCAAGGACACAAAACACTGAAGCTTTCTTT

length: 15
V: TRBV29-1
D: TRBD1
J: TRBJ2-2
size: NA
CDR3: CSVGTGPSNTGELFF
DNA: TGCAGCGTTGGGACAGGGCCTTCGAACACCGGGGAGCTGTTTTTT

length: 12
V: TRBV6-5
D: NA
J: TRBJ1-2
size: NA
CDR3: CASSYTGGGYTF
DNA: TGTGCCAGCAGTTATACGGGGGGAGGCTACACCTTC

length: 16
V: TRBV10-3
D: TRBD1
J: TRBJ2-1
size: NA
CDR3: CAIKRGQGGDYNEQFF
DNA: TGTGCCATCAAACGAGGACAGGGGGGGGACTACAATGAGCAGTTCTTC

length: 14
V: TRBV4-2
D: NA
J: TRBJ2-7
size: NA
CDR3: CASSQDPAPVEQYF
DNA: TGTGCCAGCAGCCAAGATCCCGCCCCAGTCGAGCAGTACTTC

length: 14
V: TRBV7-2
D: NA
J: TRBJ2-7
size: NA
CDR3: CASSLVPNAYEQYF
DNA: TGTGCCAGCAGCTTAGTTCCCAATGCCTACGAGCAGTACTTC

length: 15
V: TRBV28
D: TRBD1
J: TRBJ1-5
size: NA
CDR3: CASSPGTGGNQPQHF
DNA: TGTGCCAGCAGCCCGGGGACAGGAGGCAATCAGCCCCAGCATTTT